These 9 T cell receptor beta chains originate from one sample sequenced in a study of OX40 agonist ivuxolimab in advanced cancers. Libraries were constructed by the immunoSEQ multiplex PCR assay. TCRdb stores this immuneACCESS table with in-frame sequences only. Part of the clones is absent; in the studies checked, under half of the shortfall reflects unresolved V genes, and no reason is known for the rest. The sample table shows tens of thousands of clones, and roughly 88% are seen once. The ten largest clonotypes hold approximately 0.26% of the sample. Here the sequenced sample was CD4+ or CD8+ T cells sorted from blood, taken in a trial of the OX40 agonist ivuxolimab. Receptors were obtained from an adult with an advanced solid tumor such as melanoma, head and neck, liver or kidney cancer.

In DNA, the CDR3 is TGTGCCAGCAGCCCTCAGCGGGGGGCCGAAAAACTGTTTTTT. Translating gives CASSPQRGAEKLFF. The J gene is TRBJ1-4, the V gene TRBV7-2; D perhaps matches TRBD1 (6 bases). Germline V lookup: CDR1 SGHTA, CDR2 FQGNSA. V lost 5 bases and J lost 8, with 15 bases in between. This CDR3 spans 14 amino acids.

A note on this clone: The junction departs from germline at one end; a sequencing error may be responsible. This rearrangement joins TRBV7-7 to TRBJ2-1; D not certain. Per the germline V gene, CDR1 is SSHAT and CDR2 is FNYEAQ (reference sequence). The CDR3 is 15 residues long. The CDR3 is CASSLGRVAYNEQFF. For the CDR3, the DNA is TGTGCTAGCAGCTTAGGTAGAGTAGCTTACAATGAGCAGTTCTTC.

The V and J genes are TRBV4-3 and TRBJ2-2; 9 bases line up with TRBD1. Germline loops: CDR1 LGHNA, CDR2 YSLEER. V lost 0 bases to trimming and J lost 2 bases; unmatched junction nucleotides: 4. The CDR3 is made up of 17 amino acids. The CDR3 is CASSQDDRGANTGELFF. In nucleotides, the CDR3 is TGCGCCAGCAGCCAAGATGACAGGGGGGCTAACACCGGGGAGCTGTTTTTT.

This clone was picked up a small number of times. The V and J genes are TRBV7-3 and TRBJ2-2; 13 nucleotides match TRBD2. After removal of 5 bases from V and 7 bases from J, the junction contained 10 bases not matched to a gene. Per the germline V gene, CDR1 is SGHTA and CDR2 is FQGTGA. This CDR3 spans 17 amino acids. The CDR3: CASSRPEGLAGIGELFF. DNA of the CDR3: TGTGCCAGCAGCCGCCCGGAGGGACTAGCGGGGATCGGGGAGCTGTTTTTT.

The chain uses TRBV30 and TRBJ1-5; maybe TRBD1 (6 bases). Trimming stripped 0 bases from V and 4 bases from J, with 28 bases between. The CDR3 runs 20 residues. CDR1 GTSNPN and CDR2 SVGIG come from the germline V gene (reference sequence). The CDR3 here is CAWSVRGGFGRPWGNQPQHF. In DNA, the CDR3 is TGTGCCTGGAGTGTAAGGGGGGGGTTTGGCCGTCCGTGGGGAAATCAGCCCCAGCATTTT.

This chain uses TRBV5-1 with TRBJ1-1, with a weak D call TRBD1 (5 bases). Germline V gives CDR1 SGHRS, CDR2 YFSETQ. The CDR3 spans 18 residues. Trimming stripped 4 bases from V and 1 base from J, with 23 bases between. The CDR3 is CASSPLPAGQAGNTEAFF. The CDR3 DNA is TGCGCCAGCAGCCCCCTCCCCGCAGGGCAGGCGGGGAACACTGAAGCTTTCTTT.

The V gene is TRBV10-3, the J gene TRBJ1-1; tentative D call: TRBD1 (6 bases). This CDR3 region has 15 residues. V was clipped by 4 bases and J by 1 base, with 13 bases between them. The germline V gene encodes CDR1 ENHRY and CDR2 SYGVKD. The CDR3 DNA reads as TGTGCCATCAGTGGGCCGGGACATCCGAACACTGAAGCTTTCTTT. Translated, it gives CAISGPGHPNTEAFF.

The genes are TRBV5-1 and TRBJ2-7, with D uncertain. The CDR3 is 14 amino acids. CDR1 is SGHRS and CDR2 is YFSETQ in the germline V gene. V was shortened by 0 bases and J by 4 bases, with 11 bases between the two germline ends. The CDR3 region has the DNA TGCGCCAGCAGCTTGGCCGGTGACGGTTACGAGCAGTACTTC. It specifies CASSLAGDGYEQYF.

The chain uses TRBV7-2 and TRBJ2-3, with 8 bases aligning to TRBD1. The CDR3 loop spans 14 amino acids. Germline V gene lookup returns CDR1 SGHTA and CDR2 FQGNSA. Losses at the gene ends were 5 bases for V and 3 bases for J; bases not matched to a gene: 4. CDR3 loop: CASSPRTGTDTQYF. As DNA, the CDR3 is TGTGCCAGCAGCCCAAGGACAGGGACAGATACGCAGTATTTT.